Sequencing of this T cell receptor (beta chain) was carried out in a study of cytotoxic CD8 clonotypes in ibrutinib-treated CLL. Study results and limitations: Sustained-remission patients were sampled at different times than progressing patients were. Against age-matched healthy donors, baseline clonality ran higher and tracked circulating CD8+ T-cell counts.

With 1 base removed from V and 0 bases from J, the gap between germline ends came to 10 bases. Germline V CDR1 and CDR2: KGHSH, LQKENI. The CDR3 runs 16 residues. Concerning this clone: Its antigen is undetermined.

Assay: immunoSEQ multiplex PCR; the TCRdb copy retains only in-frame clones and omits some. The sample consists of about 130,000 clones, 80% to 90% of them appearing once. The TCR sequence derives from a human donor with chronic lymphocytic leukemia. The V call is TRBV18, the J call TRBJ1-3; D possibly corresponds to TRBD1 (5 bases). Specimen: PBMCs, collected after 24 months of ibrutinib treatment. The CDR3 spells CASSPQQGASGNTIYF. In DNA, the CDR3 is TGTGCCAGCTCACCACAGCAGGGCGCCTCTGGAAACACCATATATTTT.